This T cell receptor (beta chain) is from a study of spatial heterogeneity in lung cancer. Study as a whole: The count of detected beta-chain sequences consistently exceeded that of alpha-chain sequences.

Study observations and caveats: Tumor mutation count correlated with how many alpha and beta TCRs expanded intratumorally.

As for this clonotype: Its cognate antigen is unknown.

The CDR3 is 13 amino acids. Losses at the gene ends were 5 bases for V and 4 bases for J; bases not matched to a gene: 1. CDR1 is SGHNT and CDR2 is YENEEA in the germline V gene. TCRdb recomputed calls from the 5' RACE reads with MiXCR, one row per CDR3 protein. Of about 22,000 distinct CDR3 sequences in the sample, around 10% were seen once. The time point is: sample taken at primary tumor resection. The sequence was collected from a male donor with early-stage non-small cell lung cancer. This sequence joins TRBV11-3 and TRBJ2-1, with 8 bases identical to TRBD1. Sequenced here: lung tumor tissue, sampled at surgery. The CDR3 sequence: CASSRQGYNEQFF. CDR3 DNA sequence: TGTGCCAGCAGCCGACAGGGGTACAATGAGCAGTTCTTC.